Given below is one TCR beta chain in context. Its antigen is currently unknown. CDR3 length equals 13 residues. Germline loops: CDR1 SNHLY, CDR2 FYNNEI. Trimming stripped 7 bases from V and 8 bases from J, with 14 bases between. These data come from a study of regulatory T cells in long-lasting Graves disease. General study results and limits: Relative to new patients (roughly 980), persistent patients exhibited greater sharing of public clonotypes (around 3,000). Persistent cases favored TRBV28, TRBJ1-2 and TRBJ2-5.

Described time point: newly diagnosed GD, antithyroid drugs for less than 3 months. From PBMCs, RNA was extracted and then used to make the TCR library. Arm-PCR of CDR3 regions with iRepertoire HTBI primers generated TCR beta libraries. TCRdb reprocessed the multiplex PCR reads via MiXCR and lists one record per CDR3 protein. Altogether roughly 400,000 distinct CDR3 sequences are present, approximately 16% being singletons, with the ten largest covering under 30%. The data also belong to a second study, concerning T cells in Graves' hyperthyroidism and ophthalmopathy. This second report adds: When ophthalmopathy did not progress within 18 months, Graves' hyperthyroidism was considered stable. The TCR CDR3 first-round RT-PCR relied on the HTBI primer set.

The sequence derives from a woman aged 18 to 35 with Graves disease. The sequenced sample was peripheral blood mononuclear cells (PBMCs), obtained at new diagnosis, from a patient treated with antithyroid drugs. The chain combines TRBV2 with TRBJ1-4; D ambiguous. As DNA, the CDR3 is TGTGCCAGCATCTCCCGTTCTGACGAAAAACTGTTTTTT. Translating gives CASISRSDEKLFF.